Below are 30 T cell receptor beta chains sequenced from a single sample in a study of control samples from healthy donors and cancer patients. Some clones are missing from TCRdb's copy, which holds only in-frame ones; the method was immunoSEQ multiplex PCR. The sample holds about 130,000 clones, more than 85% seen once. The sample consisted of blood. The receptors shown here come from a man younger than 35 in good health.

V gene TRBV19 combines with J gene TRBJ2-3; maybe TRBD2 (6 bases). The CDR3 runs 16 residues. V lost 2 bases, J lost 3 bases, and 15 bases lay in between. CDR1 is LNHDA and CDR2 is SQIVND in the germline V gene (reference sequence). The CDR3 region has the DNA TGTGCCAGTAGTATAAGGAGCGGGCCTGGGACAGATACGCAGTATTTT. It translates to CASSIRSGPGTDTQYF. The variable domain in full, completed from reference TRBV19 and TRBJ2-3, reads DGGITQSPKYLFRKEGQNVTLSCEQNLNHDAMYWYRQDPGQGLRLIYYSQIVNDFQKGDIAEGYSVSREKKESFPLTVTSAQKNPTAFYLCASSIRSGPGTDTQYFGPGTRLTVL.

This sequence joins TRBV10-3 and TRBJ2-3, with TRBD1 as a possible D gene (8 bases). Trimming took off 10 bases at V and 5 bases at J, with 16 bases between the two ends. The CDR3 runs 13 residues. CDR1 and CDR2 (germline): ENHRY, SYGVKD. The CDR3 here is CASYRGGGDTQYF. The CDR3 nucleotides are TGTGCCAGTTACAGGGGGGGTGGAGATACGCAGTATTTT.

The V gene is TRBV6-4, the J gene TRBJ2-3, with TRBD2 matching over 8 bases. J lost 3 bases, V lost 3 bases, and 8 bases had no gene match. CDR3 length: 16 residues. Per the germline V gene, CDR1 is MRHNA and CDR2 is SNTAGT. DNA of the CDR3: TGTGCCAGCAGTGAAGCAGCGGGAGAGGCGACAGATACGCAGTATTTT. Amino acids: CASSEAAGEATDTQYF.

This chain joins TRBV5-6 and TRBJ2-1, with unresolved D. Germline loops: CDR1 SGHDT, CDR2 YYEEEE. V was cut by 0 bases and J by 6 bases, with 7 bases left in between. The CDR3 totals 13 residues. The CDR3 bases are TGTGCCAGCAGCTTGGAGGCCTTCAATGAGCAGTTCTTC. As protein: CASSLEAFNEQFF.

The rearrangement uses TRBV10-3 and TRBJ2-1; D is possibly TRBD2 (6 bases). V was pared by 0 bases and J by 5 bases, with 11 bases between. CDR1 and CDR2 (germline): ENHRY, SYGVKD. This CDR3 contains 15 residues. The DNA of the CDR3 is TGTGCCATCAGTGAGTCCTCTAGCGCCCACAATGAGCAGTTCTTC. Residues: CAISESSSAHNEQFF.

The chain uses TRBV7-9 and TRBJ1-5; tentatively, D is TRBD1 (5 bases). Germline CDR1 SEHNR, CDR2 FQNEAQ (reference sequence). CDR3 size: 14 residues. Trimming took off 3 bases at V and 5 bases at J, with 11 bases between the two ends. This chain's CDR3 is CASSFSRGDQPQHF. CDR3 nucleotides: TGTGCCAGCAGCTTCAGCCGGGGGGATCAGCCCCAGCATTTT. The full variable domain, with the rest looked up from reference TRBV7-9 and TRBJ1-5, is DTGVSQNPRHKITKRGQNVTFRCDPISEHNRLYWYRQTLGQGPEFLTYFQNEAQLEKSRLLSDRFSAERPKGSFSTLEIQRTEQGDSAMYLCASSFSRGDQPQHFGDGTRLSIL.

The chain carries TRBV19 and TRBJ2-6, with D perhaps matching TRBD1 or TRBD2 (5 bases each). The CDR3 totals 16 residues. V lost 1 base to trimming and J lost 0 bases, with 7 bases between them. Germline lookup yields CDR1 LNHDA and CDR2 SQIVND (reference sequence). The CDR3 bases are TGTGCCAGTAGTATAGCGGGGCTCTCTGGGGCCAACGTCCTGACTTTC. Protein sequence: CASSIAGLSGANVLTF. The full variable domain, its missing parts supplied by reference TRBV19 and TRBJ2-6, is DGGITQSPKYLFRKEGQNVTLSCEQNLNHDAMYWYRQDPGQGLRLIYYSQIVNDFQKGDIAEGYSVSREKKESFPLTVTSAQKNPTAFYLCASSIAGLSGANVLTFGAGSRLTVL.

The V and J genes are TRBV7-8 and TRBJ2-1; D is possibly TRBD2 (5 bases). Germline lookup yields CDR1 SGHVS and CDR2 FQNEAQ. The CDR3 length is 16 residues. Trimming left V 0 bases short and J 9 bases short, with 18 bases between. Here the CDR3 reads CASSLALLSGSGEQFF. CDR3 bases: TGTGCCAGCAGCTTAGCACTCCTAAGTGGGAGCGGTGAGCAGTTCTTC.

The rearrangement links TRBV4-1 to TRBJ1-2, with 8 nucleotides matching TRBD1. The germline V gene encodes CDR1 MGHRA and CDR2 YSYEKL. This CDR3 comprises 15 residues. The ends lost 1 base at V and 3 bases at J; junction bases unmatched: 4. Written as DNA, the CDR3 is TGCGCCAGCAGCCAAGTTATGGGACAGGACTATGGCTACACCTTC. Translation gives CASSQVMGQDYGYTF.

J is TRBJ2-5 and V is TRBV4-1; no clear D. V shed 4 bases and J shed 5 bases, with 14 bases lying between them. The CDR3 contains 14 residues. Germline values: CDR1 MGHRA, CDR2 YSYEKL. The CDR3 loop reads CASSLSPGFETQYF. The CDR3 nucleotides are TGCGCCAGCAGCCTGTCACCAGGATTCGAGACCCAGTACTTC.

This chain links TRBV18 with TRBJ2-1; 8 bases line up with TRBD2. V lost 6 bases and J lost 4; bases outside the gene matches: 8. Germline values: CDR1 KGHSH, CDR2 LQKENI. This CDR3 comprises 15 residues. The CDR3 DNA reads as TGTGCCAGCTCTCTACAGCGGGAGTGGTACAATGAGCAGTTCTTC. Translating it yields CASSLQREWYNEQFF.

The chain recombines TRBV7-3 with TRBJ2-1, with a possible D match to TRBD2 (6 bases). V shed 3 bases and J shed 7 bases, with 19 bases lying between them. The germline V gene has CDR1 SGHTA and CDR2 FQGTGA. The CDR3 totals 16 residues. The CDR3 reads CASSLVAEGLKNEQFF. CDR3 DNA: TGTGCCAGCAGCTTGGTAGCGGAAGGTTTGAAGAATGAGCAGTTCTTC.

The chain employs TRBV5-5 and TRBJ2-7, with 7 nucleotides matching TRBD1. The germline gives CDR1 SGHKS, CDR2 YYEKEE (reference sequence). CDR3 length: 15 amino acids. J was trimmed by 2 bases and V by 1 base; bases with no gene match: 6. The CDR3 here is CASSLIPGTAYEQYF. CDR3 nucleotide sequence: TGTGCCAGCAGCTTGATTCCGGGGACAGCCTACGAGCAGTACTTC.

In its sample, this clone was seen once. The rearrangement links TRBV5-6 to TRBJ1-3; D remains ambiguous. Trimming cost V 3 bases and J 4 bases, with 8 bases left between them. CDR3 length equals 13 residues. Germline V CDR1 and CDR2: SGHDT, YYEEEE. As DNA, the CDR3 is TGTGCCAGCAGCTCACCCTCCGGAAACACCATATATTTT. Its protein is CASSSPSGNTIYF.

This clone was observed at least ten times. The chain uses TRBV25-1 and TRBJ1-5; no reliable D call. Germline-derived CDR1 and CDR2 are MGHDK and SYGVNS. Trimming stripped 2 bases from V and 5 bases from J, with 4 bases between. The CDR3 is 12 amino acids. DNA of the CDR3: TGTGCCAGCAGTGAAGTCGATCAGCCCCAGCATTTT. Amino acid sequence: CASSEVDQPQHF.

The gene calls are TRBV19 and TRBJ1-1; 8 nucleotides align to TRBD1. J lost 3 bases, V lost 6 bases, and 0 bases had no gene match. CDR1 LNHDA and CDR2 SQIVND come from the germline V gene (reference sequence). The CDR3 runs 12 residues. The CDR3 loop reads CASRTGDTEAFF. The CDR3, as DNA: TGTGCCAGTAGGACAGGGGACACTGAAGCTTTCTTT.

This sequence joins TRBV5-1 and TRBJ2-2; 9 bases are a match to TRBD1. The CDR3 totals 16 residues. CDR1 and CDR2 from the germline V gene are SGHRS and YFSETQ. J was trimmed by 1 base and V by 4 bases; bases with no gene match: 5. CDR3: CASSPRTGENTGELFF. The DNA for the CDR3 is TGCGCCAGCAGCCCCAGGACAGGGGAGAACACCGGGGAGCTGTTTTTT. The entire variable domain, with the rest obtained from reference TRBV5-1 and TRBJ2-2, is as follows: KAGVTQTPRYLIKTRGQQVTLSCSPISGHRSVSWYQQTPGQGLQFLFEYFSETQRNKGNFPGRFSGRQFSNSRSEMNVSTLELGDSALYLCASSPRTGENTGELFFGEGSRLTVL.

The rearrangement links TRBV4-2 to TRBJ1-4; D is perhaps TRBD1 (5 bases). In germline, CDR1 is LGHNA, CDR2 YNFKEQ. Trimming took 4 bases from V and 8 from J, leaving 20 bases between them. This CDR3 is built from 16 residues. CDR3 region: CASSLGTTPTSEKLFF. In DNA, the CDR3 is TGTGCCAGCAGCCTCGGGACGACACCTACATCCGAAAAACTGTTTTTT.

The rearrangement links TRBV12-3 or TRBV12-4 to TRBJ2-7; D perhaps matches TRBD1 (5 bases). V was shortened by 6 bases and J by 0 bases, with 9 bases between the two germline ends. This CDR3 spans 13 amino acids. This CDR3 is CASSLTASYEQYF. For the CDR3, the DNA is TGTGCCAGCAGCCTGACAGCCTCCTACGAGCAGTACTTC.

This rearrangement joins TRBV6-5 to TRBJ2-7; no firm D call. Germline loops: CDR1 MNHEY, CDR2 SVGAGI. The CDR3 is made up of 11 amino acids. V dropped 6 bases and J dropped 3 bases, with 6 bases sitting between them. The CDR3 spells CASRVGYEQYF. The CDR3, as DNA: TGTGCCAGCAGGGTCGGCTACGAGCAGTACTTC.

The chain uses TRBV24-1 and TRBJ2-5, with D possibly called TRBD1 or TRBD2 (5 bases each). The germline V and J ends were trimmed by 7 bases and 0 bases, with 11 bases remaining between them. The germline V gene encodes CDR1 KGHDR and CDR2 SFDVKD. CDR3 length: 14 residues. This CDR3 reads CATRGTAYQETQYF. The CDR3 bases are TGTGCCACCAGGGGGACGGCGTACCAAGAGACCCAGTACTTC.

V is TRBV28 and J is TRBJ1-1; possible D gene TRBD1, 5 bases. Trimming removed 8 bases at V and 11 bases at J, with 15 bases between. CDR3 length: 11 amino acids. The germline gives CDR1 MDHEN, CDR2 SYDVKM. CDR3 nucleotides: TGTGCCAGCCTTGATCAGGGAGTGGCTTTCTTT. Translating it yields CASLDQGVAFF.

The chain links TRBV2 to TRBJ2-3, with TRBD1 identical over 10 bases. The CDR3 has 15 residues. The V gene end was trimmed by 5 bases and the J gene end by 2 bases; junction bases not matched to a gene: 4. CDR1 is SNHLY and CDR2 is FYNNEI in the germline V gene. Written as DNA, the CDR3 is TGTGCCAGCAGTTCCGACAGGGGGCCCACAGATACGCAGTATTTT. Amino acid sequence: CASSSDRGPTDTQYF.

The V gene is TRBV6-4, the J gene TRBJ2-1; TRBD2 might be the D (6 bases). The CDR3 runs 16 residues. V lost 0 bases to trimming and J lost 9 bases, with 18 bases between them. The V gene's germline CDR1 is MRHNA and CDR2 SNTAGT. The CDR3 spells CASSDSSGVGESEQFF. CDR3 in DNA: TGTGCCAGCAGTGACTCCTCGGGAGTAGGAGAGAGTGAGCAGTTCTTC.

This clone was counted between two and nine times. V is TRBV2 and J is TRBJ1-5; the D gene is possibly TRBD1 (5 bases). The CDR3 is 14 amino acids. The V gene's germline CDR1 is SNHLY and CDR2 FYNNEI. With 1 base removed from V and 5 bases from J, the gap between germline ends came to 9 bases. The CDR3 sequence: CASSEEGTYQPQHF. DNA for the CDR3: TGTGCCAGCAGTGAAGAAGGGACGTATCAGCCCCAGCATTTT.

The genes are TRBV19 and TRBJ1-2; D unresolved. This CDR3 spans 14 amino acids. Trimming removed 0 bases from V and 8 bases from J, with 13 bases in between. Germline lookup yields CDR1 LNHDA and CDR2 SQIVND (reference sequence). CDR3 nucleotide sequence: TGTGCCAGTAGTATAGATGGAAGGTCGGAGGGCTACACCTTC. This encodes CASSIDGRSEGYTF.

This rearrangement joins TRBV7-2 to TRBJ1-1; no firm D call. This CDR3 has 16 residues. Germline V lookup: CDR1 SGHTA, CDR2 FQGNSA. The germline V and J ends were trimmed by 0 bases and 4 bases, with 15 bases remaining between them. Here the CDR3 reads CASSLARREESTEAFF. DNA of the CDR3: TGTGCCAGCAGCTTAGCGCGAAGGGAAGAGAGCACTGAAGCTTTCTTT.

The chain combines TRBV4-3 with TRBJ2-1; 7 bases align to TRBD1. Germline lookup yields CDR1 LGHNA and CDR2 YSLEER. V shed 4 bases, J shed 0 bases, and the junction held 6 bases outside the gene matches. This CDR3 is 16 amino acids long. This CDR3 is CASSLKPGGSYNEQFF. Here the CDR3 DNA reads TGCGCCAGCAGCCTAAAACCAGGGGGCTCCTACAATGAGCAGTTCTTC.

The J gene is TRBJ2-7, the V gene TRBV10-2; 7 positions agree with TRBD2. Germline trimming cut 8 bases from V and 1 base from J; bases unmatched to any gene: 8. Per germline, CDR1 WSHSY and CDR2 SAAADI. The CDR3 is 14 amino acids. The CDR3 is CASLTSGGSYEQYF. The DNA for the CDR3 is TGCGCCAGCCTAACTTCCGGGGGGTCCTACGAGCAGTACTTC.

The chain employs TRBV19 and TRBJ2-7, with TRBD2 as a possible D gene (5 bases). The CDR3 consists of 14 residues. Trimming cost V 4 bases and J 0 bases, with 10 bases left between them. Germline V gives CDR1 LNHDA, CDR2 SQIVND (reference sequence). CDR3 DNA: TGTGCCAGTAGTACAGGACTCGGCTCCTACGAGCAGTACTTC. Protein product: CASSTGLGSYEQYF.